Following are 10 T cell receptor beta chains from one sample sequenced in a study of blood T cell repertoires in COVID-19. Sequencing used immunoSEQ multiplex PCR; TCRdb keeps in-frame clones, though not all of them. In the table there are about 280,000 clones, around 90% of which are singletons. The sample consisted of peripheral blood. The source of these receptors is a woman between 40 and 55 years old who had recovered from COVID-19.

This sequence joins TRBV27 and TRBJ1-5; TRBD1 matches 9 bases. The V gene's germline CDR1 is MNHEY and CDR2 SMNVEV (reference sequence). With 6 bases clipped from V and 4 bases from J, the junction kept 7 bases outside the gene matches. CDR3 length: 15 amino acids. Written as DNA, the CDR3 is TGTGCCAGCAGCCGGACGACAGGGGGGAATCAGCCCCAGCATTTT. It is translated as CASSRTTGGNQPQHF.

V usage is TRBV3-1 (or the pseudogene TRBV3-2) and J usage is TRBJ2-3, with D possibly TRBD1 on 5 matching bases. Trimming stripped 0 bases from V and 3 bases from J, with 13 bases between. This CDR3 spans 16 amino acids. Germline-derived CDR1 and CDR2 are LGHDT and YNNKEL (reference sequence). This CDR3 reads CASSQEGTGMTDTQYF. The CDR3 region has the DNA TGTGCCAGCAGCCAAGAAGGAACAGGTATGACAGATACGCAGTATTTT.

This clone came up a few times. Within the sample, other DNA sequences also encode this same CDR3. The rearrangement joins TRBV11-2 to TRBJ2-2; D not certain. Trimming removed 2 bases at V and 6 bases at J, with 7 bases between. CDR1 SGHAT and CDR2 FQNNGV come from the germline V gene. The CDR3 length is 13 residues. DNA for the CDR3: TGTGCCAGCAGCTTATCGGTTTCCGGGGAGCTGTTTTTT. Protein: CASSLSVSGELFF.

The chain recombines TRBV7-8 with TRBJ1-1; D uncertain. The germline V and J ends were trimmed by 1 base and 4 bases, with 13 bases remaining between them. Germline V gene sequence: CDR1 SGHVS, CDR2 FQNEAQ. The CDR3 has 15 residues. The CDR3 DNA reads as TGTGCCAGCAGCTTAGGTCGGGTCGTTGGCACTGAAGCTTTCTTT. Translation: CASSLGRVVGTEAFF.

The rearrangement uses TRBV29-1 and TRBJ2-4; 13 bases are shared with TRBD2. The CDR3 sequence is 14 residues long. Germline V CDR1 and CDR2: SQVTM, ANQGSEA. V gave up 6 bases and J gave up 6 bases; unmatched junction bases: 5. The DNA of the CDR3 is TGCAGCGTCTGGACTAGCGGGAGCATAAACATTCAGTACTTC. This sequence encodes CSVWTSGSINIQYF.

The chain couples TRBV3-1 (or the pseudogene TRBV3-2) to TRBJ2-2; possibly TRBD1 for D (5 bases). CDR1 LGHDT and CDR2 YNNKEL come from the germline V gene (reference sequence). The CDR3 runs 14 residues. V shed 3 bases and J shed 4 bases, with 9 bases lying between them. CDR3 nucleotides: TGTGCCAGCAGCCACAGGGTGAGCACCGGGGAGCTGTTTTTT. As protein: CASSHRVSTGELFF.

The CDR3 loop reads CASSEGTGVSPLHF. The CDR3 region has the DNA TGTGCCAGCAGTGAAGGGACAGGGGTTTCACCCCTCCACTTT. The chain has TRBV6-1 and TRBJ1-6, with TRBD1 matching over 9 bases. Losses at the gene ends were 1 base for V and 9 bases for J; bases not matched to a gene: 1. Germline assignment: CDR1 MNHNS and CDR2 SASEGT. This CDR3 spans 14 amino acids.

The chain is built from TRBV28 and TRBJ2-7, with D perhaps matching TRBD2 (5 bases). Trimming cost V 6 bases and J 0 bases, with 24 bases left between them. Germline CDR1 and CDR2: MDHEN and SYDVKM. The CDR3 consists of 18 residues. The CDR3 spells CASSPPGLVMGDSYEQYF. The CDR3 DNA reads as TGTGCCAGCAGCCCCCCGGGTCTCGTTATGGGAGACTCCTACGAGCAGTACTTC.

The chain employs TRBV28 and TRBJ1-5; perhaps TRBD1 as D (5 bases). V was shortened by 3 bases and J by 5 bases, with 20 bases between the two germline ends. From germline, CDR1 is MDHEN and CDR2 SYDVKM. The CDR3 loop spans 17 amino acids. The CDR3 loop is CASSFSTSDSSYQPQHF. CDR3 in DNA: TGTGCCAGCAGTTTCAGCACTTCCGACAGCTCTTATCAGCCCCAGCATTTT.

The V gene is TRBV15, the J gene TRBJ1-4; a weak D match, TRBD1 (5 bases). With 6 bases removed from V and 8 bases from J, the gap between germline ends came to 19 bases. Germline loops: CDR1 LNHNV, CDR2 YYDKDF (reference sequence). This CDR3 comprises 15 residues. CDR3 sequence reads: CATRLGVGGSEKLFF. CDR3 coding DNA: TGTGCCACCAGACTTGGGGTGGGGGGGAGCGAAAAACTGTTTTTT.